One sample yielded the 2 T cell receptor beta chains listed below, sequenced in a study of blood T cell repertoires in COVID-19. Sequenced by immunoSEQ multiplex PCR; TCRdb stores in-frame clones only, minus some. Counted here are tens of thousands of clones, approximately 90% occurring once; the ten biggest clones make up around 4.7%. Sequences were obtained from peripheral blood. Receptors originate from a woman of 80 years or more with active COVID-19.

The chain employs TRBV15 and TRBJ1-1, with 8 bases fitting TRBD1. CDR3 length equals 16 residues. V shed 1 base, J shed 1 base, and the junction held 5 bases outside the gene matches. Germline V gene sequence: CDR1 LNHNV, CDR2 YYDKDF (reference sequence). For the CDR3, the DNA is TGTGCCACCAGCAGAGGCAGGGGGCCCACGAACACTGAAGCTTTCTTT. Amino acids: CATSRGRGPTNTEAFF.

J is TRBJ2-7 and V is TRBV7-9; TRBD1 aligns across 9 bases. This CDR3 is built from 16 residues. V was pared by 4 bases and J by 5 bases, with 12 bases of the junction left unmatched. The germline CDR1 and CDR2 sequences are SEHNR and FQNEAQ (reference sequence). CDR3 sequence reads: CASSYGTGTGIDEQYF. As DNA, the CDR3 is TGTGCCAGCAGCTACGGCACCGGGACAGGGATCGACGAGCAGTACTTC.